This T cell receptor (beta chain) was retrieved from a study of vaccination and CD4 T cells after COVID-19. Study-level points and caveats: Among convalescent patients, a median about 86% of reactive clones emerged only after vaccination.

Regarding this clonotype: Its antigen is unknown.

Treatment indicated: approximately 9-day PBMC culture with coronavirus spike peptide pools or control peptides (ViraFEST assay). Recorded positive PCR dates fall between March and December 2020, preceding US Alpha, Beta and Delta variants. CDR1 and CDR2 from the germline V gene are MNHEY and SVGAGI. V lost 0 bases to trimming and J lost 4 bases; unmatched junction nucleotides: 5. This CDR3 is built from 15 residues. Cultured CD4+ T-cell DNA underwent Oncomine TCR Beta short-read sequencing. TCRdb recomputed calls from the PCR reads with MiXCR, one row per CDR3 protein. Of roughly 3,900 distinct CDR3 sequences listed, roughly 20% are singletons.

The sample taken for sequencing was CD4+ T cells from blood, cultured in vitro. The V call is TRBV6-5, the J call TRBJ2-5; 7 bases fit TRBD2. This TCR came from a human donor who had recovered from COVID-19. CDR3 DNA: TGTGCCAGCAGTTACTCTAGCGGGTCGGGAGAGACCCAGTACTTC. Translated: CASSYSSGSGETQYF.